A selection of T cell receptor beta chains follows, all from one sample in a study of T cell repertoires in cytomegalovirus infection. TCRdb processed the reads anew with MiXCR; each CDR3 protein has one entry. The data contain under 150,000 distinct CDR3 sequences, around 30% of them singletons. These TCRs' antigens remain unknown. The sample here was CD8+ T cells from cultured PBMCs, taken from culture after CMV antigen stimulation. The origin of the receptors is a human donor in good health (CMV status not recorded). Some clones in this sample may be carry-over from other donors' samples. Each CDR3 is given with its conserved first and last residue. D genes are given only for firm matches. Clone size is not always given. Where it is, it says once, few, many or a class for expanded clones.

>TRBD2|many|TRBV6-1|TRBJ2-3
CASSTLAVSDTQYF
TGTGCCAGCAGTACACTAGCGGTATCAGATACGCAGTATTTT
>NA|NA|TRBV10-3|TRBJ1-2
CAITPGNYGYTF
TGTGCCATCACCCCAGGGAACTATGGCTACACCTTC
>NA|NA|TRBV4-1|TRBJ2-1
CASSQDLATYNEQFF
TGCGCCAGCAGCCAAGATTTAGCCACATACAATGAGCAGTTCTTC
>TRBD1|many|TRBV7-9|TRBJ2-5
CASSTYRGPQETQYF
TGTGCCAGCAGCACTTACAGGGGCCCCCAAGAGACCCAGTACTTC
>NA|NA|TRBV4-1|TRBJ1-1
CASSQDTEAFF
TGCGCCAGCAGCCAGGACACTGAAGCTTTCTTT
>NA|few|TRBV7-8|TRBJ2-5
CASSLNPGTPPQETQYF
TGTGCCAGCAGCTTAAATCCCGGGACCCCACCCCAAGAGACCCAGTACTTC
>NA|NA|TRBV7-9|TRBJ1-1
CASSSSGRGWDTEAFF
TGTGCCAGCAGCTCATCGGGGAGAGGTTGGGACACTGAAGCTTTCTTT
>NA|NA|TRBV7-6|TRBJ1-1
CASSLKEGTEAFF
TGTGCCAGCAGCTTAAAGGAGGGCACTGAAGCTTTCTTT
>NA|many|TRBV5-1|TRBJ2-1
CASSPSGGYNEQFF
TGCGCCAGCAGCCCCTCCGGGGGATACAATGAGCAGTTCTTC
>TRBD1|once|TRBV7-4|TRBJ1-2
CVSSPRTGKDYGYTF
TGTGTCAGCAGCCCCCGGACAGGGAAAGACTATGGCTACACCTTC
>TRBD2|few|TRBV7-8|TRBJ2-1
CASSEEIPLAGGYNEQFF
TGTGCCAGCAGCGAAGAAATCCCCCTAGCGGGGGGTTACAATGAGCAGTTCTTC
>NA|NA|TRBV7-2|TRBJ2-5
CASSLPGGTQYF
TGTGCCAGCAGCCTTCCCGGCGGGACCCAGTACTTC
>NA|NA|TRBV7-6|TRBJ2-4
CASSFSRWGGSKNIQYF
TGTGCCAGCAGCTTCTCCAGGTGGGGGGGCAGCAAAAACATTCAGTACTTC
>NA|NA|TRBV3-1|TRBJ1-1
CASSQGEWKEAFF
TGTGCCAGCAGCCAAGGGGAGTGGAAGGAAGCTTTCTTT
>NA|NA|TRBV6-2/TRBV6-3|TRBJ2-4
CASSYSQPGTRGAKNIQYF
TGTGCCAGCAGTTACTCACAACCCGGGACAAGGGGAGCCAAAAACATTCAGTACTTC
>NA|few|TRBV4-2|TRBJ2-7
CASSQMGTGESSYEQYF
TGTGCCAGCAGCCAAATGGGTACGGGAGAAAGCTCCTACGAGCAGTACTTC
>NA|many|TRBV11-2|TRBJ1-1
CASSRGLTEAFF
TGTGCCAGCAGCCGGGGACTCACCGAGGCTTTCTTT
>TRBD1|NA|TRBV7-3|TRBJ1-1
CASSRQGLNTEAFF
TGTGCCAGCAGCCGACAGGGGCTGAACACTGAAGCTTTCTTT
>TRBD1|NA|TRBV2|TRBJ1-4
CASSEPRDRIISTNEKLFF
TGTGCCAGCAGTGAACCACGGGACAGGATTATATCAACTAATGAAAAACTGTTTTTT
>NA|NA|TRBV4-1|TRBJ1-2
CASSQEGGLGSGGYTF
TGCGCCAGCAGCCAAGAGGGCGGGTTAGGTAGTGGTGGCTACACCTTC
>NA|NA|TRBV19|TRBJ2-7
CASSLTSWTPEQYF
TGTGCCAGTAGTCTAACATCCTGGACCCCCGAGCAGTACTTC
>NA|many|TRBV6-2/TRBV6-3|TRBJ1-5
CASSPNSRGGRVQPQHF
TGTGCCAGCAGCCCGAACAGCCGGGGAGGCAGGGTTCAGCCCCAGCATTTT
>NA|many|TRBV7-6|TRBJ2-2
CASSFSGTGELFF
TGTGCCAGCAGCTTTAGTGGGACCGGGGAGCTGTTTTTT
>TRBD1|few|TRBV7-2|TRBJ1-6
CASSPRDRVAYNSPLHF
TGTGCCAGCAGCCCCCGGGACAGGGTGGCCTATAATTCACCCCTCCACTTT
>NA|few|TRBV4-1|TRBJ2-7
CASSQVVKGSDEQYF
TGCGCCAGCAGCCAAGTCGTGAAAGGGTCTGACGAGCAGTACTTC
>NA|few|TRBV12-3/TRBV12-4|TRBJ1-2
CASSTTGTSNYGYTF
TGTGCCAGCAGCACCACAGGGACCTCTAACTATGGCTACACCTTC
>TRBD2|NA|TRBV20-1|TRBJ2-3
CSALLAGVTDTQYF
TGCAGTGCTCTTCTAGCGGGGGTCACAGATACGCAGTATTTT
>NA|NA|TRBV28|TRBJ1-1
CASRRTDTEAFF
TGTGCCAGCAGGCGAACGGACACTGAAGCTTTCTTT
>NA|NA|TRBV27|TRBJ2-3
CASSLIPGADTQYF
TGTGCCAGCAGTTTGATCCCGGGGGCAGATACGCAGTATTTT
>NA|NA|TRBV20-1|TRBJ1-6
CSAVGKIGYNSPLHF
TGCAGTGCTGTCGGGAAGATAGGGTATAATTCACCCCTCCACTTT
>NA|NA|TRBV9|TRBJ1-2
CASSVSDSLYGYTF
TGTGCCAGCAGCGTATCGGACAGCCTCTATGGCTACACCTTC
>NA|few|TRBV2|TRBJ2-1
CASSAGLWNEQFF
TGTGCCAGCAGTGCGGGGCTGTGGAATGAGCAGTTCTTC
>TRBD1|once|TRBV2|TRBJ1-1
CASRGDREAFF
TGTGCCAGCAGGGGGGACAGAGAAGCTTTCTTT
>TRBD1|few|TRBV12-3/TRBV12-4|TRBJ1-1
CASSLTGTGSIGTEAFF
TGTGCCAGCAGCCTAACCGGGACAGGGTCTATAGGGACTGAAGCTTTCTTT
>NA|few|TRBV4-1|TRBJ1-5
CASSQAHARGQPQHF
TGCGCCAGCAGCCAAGCCCATGCTCGGGGACAGCCCCAGCATTTT
>NA|few|TRBV7-9|TRBJ1-2
CASSLTDNYGYTF
TGTGCCAGCAGCTTAACAGATAACTATGGCTACACCTTC
>TRBD1|NA|TRBV28|TRBJ2-2
CASSLFLRRDRDTGELFF
TGTGCCAGCAGTTTATTCTTACGCCGGGACAGGGACACCGGGGAGCTGTTTTTT
>TRBD1|NA|TRBV27|TRBJ1-2
CASSLSLAGGYGYTF
TGTGCCAGCAGTTTATCGCTGGCAGGGGGCTATGGCTACACCTTC
>TRBD2|NA|TRBV4-1|TRBJ2-3
CASSQGAGGRLEDTQYF
TGCGCCAGCAGCCAAGGGGCGGGGGGCCGACTTGAAGATACGCAGTATTTT
>NA|few|TRBV6-6|TRBJ2-7
CASSYPRYEQYF
TGTGCCAGCAGTTACCCCCGATACGAGCAGTACTTC
>NA|many|TRBV5-6|TRBJ2-2
CASSPDTSDTGELFF
TGTGCCAGCAGCCCGGACACGTCCGACACCGGGGAGCTGTTTTTT
>NA|few|TRBV20-1|TRBJ2-7
CSARDSDRSYEQYF
TGCAGTGCTAGAGATTCTGACAGGTCCTACGAGCAGTACTTC
>TRBD1|NA|TRBV7-2|TRBJ2-3
CASSHPRDRGRGDTQYF
TGTGCCAGCAGCCACCCCCGGGACAGGGGACGGGGAGATACGCAGTATTTT
>NA|once|TRBV7-9|TRBJ1-5
CASSFTGTPDRPQHF
TGTGCCAGCAGCTTTACCGGGACCCCCGATCGGCCCCAGCATTTT
>NA|many|TRBV6-1|TRBJ1-3
CASSPSRGSGNTIYF
TGTGCCAGCAGTCCCTCCCGCGGCTCTGGAAACACCATATATTTT
>NA|NA|TRBV27|TRBJ1-1
CASSRGQGNTEAFF
TGTGCCAGCAGCCGGGGGCAGGGGAACACTGAAGCTTTCTTT
>TRBD1|NA|TRBV12-3/TRBV12-4|TRBJ2-2
CASSNQGAGELFF
TGTGCCAGCAGCAATCAGGGGGCCGGGGAGCTGTTTTTT
>NA|NA|TRBV5-8|TRBJ2-1
CASRVAGRNEQFF
TGTGCCAGCAGGGTTGCAGGGAGGAATGAGCAGTTCTTC
>NA|few|TRBV7-2|TRBJ1-3
CASSRAGLSSGNTIYF
TGTGCCAGCAGCAGAGCGGGACTCAGCTCTGGAAACACCATATATTTT
>NA|NA|TRBV2|TRBJ1-2
CATNTGKSDGYTF
TGTGCCACCAATACAGGAAAAAGCGATGGCTACACCTTC
>TRBD2|NA|TRBV2|TRBJ2-5
CASRKSGGQETQYF
TGTGCCAGCAGGAAGAGCGGGGGACAAGAGACCCAGTACTTC
>NA|few|TRBV11-2|TRBJ1-1
CASSLTVLNTEAFF
TGTGCCAGCAGCCTGACAGTCCTGAACACTGAAGCTTTCTTT
>NA|NA|TRBV27|TRBJ1-2
CASSLTGLPRPDGYTF
TGTGCCAGCAGTTTAACAGGGTTGCCGCGTCCTGATGGCTACACCTTC
>NA|NA|TRBV18|TRBJ2-5
CASSPEGWETQYF
TGTGCCAGCTCACCAGAAGGGTGGGAGACCCAGTACTTC
>NA|few|TRBV6-5|TRBJ2-1
CASSYSLGDYNEQFF
TGTGCCAGCAGTTACTCTCTCGGGGATTACAATGAGCAGTTCTTC
>TRBD1|NA|TRBV19|TRBJ2-1
CASRTGGYNEQFF
TGTGCCAGTAGGACAGGGGGCTACAATGAGCAGTTCTTC
>NA|many|TRBV11-1|TRBJ2-1
CASSLDYRSRQFF
TGTGCCAGCAGCTTAGACTACAGGTCCCGGCAGTTCTTC